This T cell receptor beta chain was documented in a study of OX40 agonist ivuxolimab in advanced cancers. Study-level information: The patients received ivuxolimab by intravenous route every 2 weeks at 0.01 to 10 mg/kg. Prior checkpoint blockade (anti-PD-1, anti-PD-L1 or anti-CTLA-4) was permitted; approximately 41% had it.

V was pared by 4 bases and J by 4 bases, with 8 bases between. The CDR3 is 12 amino acids. The germline gives CDR1 SGHRS, CDR2 YFSETQ. Here immunoSEQ multiplex PCR was the method, and the copy in TCRdb shows in-frame clones only, minus some. Of approximately 70,000 clones listed, about 89% are singletons. At baseline, cycle 4 day 1, and cycle 7 day 1, blood was sampled. Study outcomes and limitations: Low levels of normalized T-cell clonal expansion also appeared in some nonresponders.

Details on this clone: The antigen remains undetermined.

This rearrangement joins TRBV5-1 to TRBJ2-5; D not certain. The specimen comprised CD4+ or CD8+ T cells sorted from blood, sampled in a trial of the OX40 agonist ivuxolimab. This TCR derives from an adult with an advanced solid tumor such as melanoma, head and neck, liver or kidney cancer. The CDR3 region is CASSPFGETQYF. CDR3 nucleotide sequence: TGCGCCAGCAGCCCTTTCGGAGAGACCCAGTACTTC.